A single sample gave rise to the 23 T cell receptor beta chains below, sequenced in a study of blood T cell repertoires in COVID-19. Sequenced by immunoSEQ multiplex PCR; TCRdb stores in-frame clones only, minus some. Among 200,000 to 300,000 clones, about nine tenths were seen once, and the ten largest hold around 3.5%. Sequenced sample: peripheral blood. The receptors shown here come from a woman aged 40 to 50 with acute or convalescent COVID-19.

The chain employs TRBV12-3 or TRBV12-4 and TRBJ1-2, with D possibly being TRBD1 (6 bases). Trimming took 6 bases from V and 6 from J, leaving 14 bases between them. This CDR3 contains 13 residues. This CDR3 reads CASRPGSGDGYTF. The CDR3 coding sequence is TGTGCCAGCAGACCTGGGTCAGGGGATGGCTACACCTTC.

CDR3 region: CASSAVTRDRDGYTF. DNA of the CDR3: TGTGCCAGCAGCGCGGTAACGCGGGACAGGGACGGCTACACCTTC. The rearrangement links TRBV9 to TRBJ1-2; 9 bases are shared with TRBD1. The germline CDR1 and CDR2 sequences are SGDLS and YYNGEE. Trimming at V came to 3 bases and at J to 8 bases, leaving 11 bases not matched to a gene. The length of the CDR3 is 15 residues.

V and J are TRBV9 and TRBJ2-1; D is unresolved. Trimming left V 4 bases short and J 0 bases short, with 5 bases between. CDR3 length: 13 amino acids. Germline assignment: CDR1 SGDLS and CDR2 YYNGEE. Here the CDR3 reads CASSPSSYNEQFF. The CDR3 DNA reads TGTGCCAGCAGCCCCAGCTCCTACAATGAGCAGTTCTTC.

The chain carries TRBV19 and TRBJ1-4, with TRBD1 matching over 9 bases. Germline V gives CDR1 LNHDA, CDR2 SQIVND (reference sequence). The CDR3 has 16 amino acids. The J segment lost 0 bases and the V segment lost 10 bases, leaving 9 bases of the junction unmatched. Written as DNA, the CDR3 is TGTGCCACCCGACAGGGGGATTTAGCAACTAATGAAAAACTGTTTTTT. It specifies CATRQGDLATNEKLFF.

This clone appeared once. The same CDR3 also results from other DNA sequences found in this sample. The rearrangement links TRBV3-1 (or the pseudogene TRBV3-2) to TRBJ2-1; TRBD1 is a possible D gene (6 bases). Deletions cut 1 base from V and 10 bases from J, with 8 bases between. The length of the CDR3 is 12 residues. The germline CDR1 and CDR2 sequences are LGHDT and YNNKEL (reference sequence). CDR3 sequence reads: CASSQVRGEQFF. The CDR3 nucleotides are TGTGCCAGCAGCCAAGTTAGGGGGGAGCAGTTCTTC.

The rearrangement uses TRBV2 and TRBJ2-2, with TRBD2 as a possible D gene (5 bases). The germline CDR1 and CDR2 sequences are SNHLY and FYNNEI. There are 13 residues in the CDR3. With 6 bases removed from V and 4 bases from J, the gap between germline ends came to 9 bases. The CDR3 here is CASSGVTTGELFF. The CDR3 DNA follows: TGTGCCAGCAGCGGGGTTACCACCGGGGAGCTGTTTTTT.

The V gene is TRBV9, the J gene TRBJ2-1; 8 bases line up with TRBD2. This CDR3 contains 18 residues. Germline V gene lookup returns CDR1 SGDLS and CDR2 YYNGEE. Unmatched junction bases numbered 17, after V lost 3 bases and J lost 6 bases. CDR3 sequence: CASSARGGRPFSGNEQFF. For the CDR3, the DNA is TGTGCCAGCAGCGCCCGGGGGGGCCGACCTTTCTCCGGCAATGAGCAGTTCTTC.

The genes are TRBV6-1 and TRBJ1-5; D may be TRBD1 (5 bases). The CDR3 is 16 residues long. Per the germline V gene, CDR1 is MNHNS and CDR2 is SASEGT. V lost 3 bases, J lost 2 bases, and 14 bases lay in between. In DNA, the CDR3 is TGTGCCAGCAGTGATCTTCCTCCCAGGGGCAATCAGCCCCAGCATTTT. Translated, it gives CASSDLPPRGNQPQHF.

V and J are TRBV11-2 and TRBJ1-5; D remains ambiguous. V was pared by 1 base and J by 8 bases, with 15 bases between. In germline, CDR1 is SGHAT, CDR2 FQNNGV. The CDR3 is made up of 15 amino acids. CDR3 in amino acids: CASSLGWESKKPQHF. The CDR3 DNA reads TGTGCCAGCAGCTTAGGTTGGGAGAGCAAAAAGCCCCAGCATTTT.

This rearrangement joins TRBV9 to TRBJ1-2, with a weak D call TRBD1 (5 bases). Germline CDR1 SGDLS, CDR2 YYNGEE. The ends were cut back, 0 bases at V and 3 bases at J, with 6 bases in the middle. The CDR3 is made up of 13 amino acids. For the CDR3, the DNA is TGTGCCAGCAGCGTAGAACAGGACTATGGCTACACCTTC. As protein: CASSVEQDYGYTF.

This chain joins TRBV6-2 or TRBV6-3 and TRBJ1-2; TRBD1 matches at 8 bases. V was pared by 5 bases and J by 2 bases, with 4 bases of the junction left unmatched. The CDR3 has 14 amino acids. CDR1 and CDR2 (germline): MNHEY, SVGEGT. The CDR3 loop is CASSQWDRNYGYTF. The CDR3 DNA follows: TGTGCCAGCAGTCAGTGGGACAGGAACTATGGCTACACCTTC.

The chain recombines TRBV11-2 with TRBJ2-5; D might be TRBD2 (7 bases). CDR3 size: 15 residues. V lost 1 base, J lost 5 bases, and 14 bases lay in between. Germline V gene lookup returns CDR1 SGHAT and CDR2 FQNNGV. The CDR3 sequence: CASSLGKGGWETQYF. As DNA, the CDR3 is TGTGCCAGCAGCTTAGGAAAGGGGGGGTGGGAGACCCAGTACTTC.

This rearrangement joins TRBV11-2 to TRBJ2-3; 9 nucleotides agree with TRBD2. This CDR3 has 15 amino acids. V shed 5 bases and J 2 bases; nucleotides not matched to a gene: 5. The germline gives CDR1 SGHAT, CDR2 FQNNGV. CDR3: CASSLGTSNTDTQYF. Written as DNA, the CDR3 is TGTGCCAGCAGCCTCGGGACTAGCAACACAGATACGCAGTATTTT.

This clone was detected only once. The rearrangement uses TRBV18 and TRBJ2-1; D remains ambiguous. V lost 1 base to trimming and J lost 10 bases, with 11 bases between them. The CDR3 runs to 13 residues. From germline, CDR1 is KGHSH and CDR2 LQKENI. The CDR3 loop is CASSPHARGEQFF. CDR3 DNA: TGTGCCAGCTCACCACATGCGAGAGGCGAGCAGTTCTTC.

The chain has TRBV19 and TRBJ2-5; the match to TRBD2 covers 8 bases. Germline V gene sequence: CDR1 LNHDA, CDR2 SQIVND (reference sequence). The V and J ends lost 4 bases and 4 bases, in that order; junction bases with no gene match: 11. This CDR3 spans 16 amino acids. CDR3 residues: CASSSWTGGRSETQYF. The CDR3 DNA follows: TGTGCCAGTAGTAGTTGGACGGGGGGGCGCTCAGAGACCCAGTACTTC.

The sample holds one count of this clone. Relative to the germline gene, one junction end is altered; a read error may explain this. This CDR3 is also generated by other DNA sequences in the sample. The genes are TRBV7-8 and TRBJ1-1; a weak D match, TRBD1 (5 bases). The CDR3 sequence is 14 residues long. CDR1 and CDR2 from the germline V gene are SGHVS and FQNEAQ. The CDR3 sequence is CASSLVTGNTEAFF. CDR3 sequence (DNA): TGTGCTAGCAGCTTAGTTACAGGGAACACTGAAGCTTTCTTT.

The chain combines TRBV5-1 with TRBJ2-5; D uncertain. V gave up 0 bases and J gave up 3 bases, with 6 bases separating them. The CDR3 runs 13 residues. CDR1 is SGHRS and CDR2 is YFSETQ in the germline V gene. Written as DNA, the CDR3 is TGCGCCAGCAGCTTGGCAGGAAAAGAGACCCAGTACTTC. Translated: CASSLAGKETQYF.

In this sample, this clone turned up once. The chain couples TRBV30 to TRBJ1-2, with 7 bases lining up with TRBD1. The CDR3 spans 13 residues. V shed 4 bases and J 4 bases; nucleotides not matched to a gene: 6. CDR1 and CDR2 (germline): GTSNPN, SVGIG (reference sequence). CDR3: CAWTRDSPYGYTF. The CDR3, as DNA: TGTGCCTGGACACGGGACAGCCCCTATGGCTACACCTTC.

CDR3 sequence: CASSQAGQGPHSPLHF. The CDR3 DNA reads TGTGCCAGCAGCCAAGCAGGACAGGGCCCGCATTCACCCCTCCACTTT. The J gene is TRBJ1-6, the V gene TRBV14, with 8 bases that match TRBD1. The V gene's germline CDR1 is SGHDN and CDR2 FVKESK. V gave up 1 base and J gave up 8 bases; unmatched junction bases: 7. The CDR3 totals 16 residues.

V gene TRBV9 combines with J gene TRBJ2-3; 10 bases are shared with TRBD2. V shed 3 bases, J shed 3 bases, and the junction held 13 bases outside the gene matches. The CDR3 spans 18 residues. Per the germline V gene, CDR1 is SGDLS and CDR2 is YYNGEE. DNA of the CDR3: TGTGCCAGCAGCGAGGAGGCTAGCGGGGGTGGTAGGACAGATACGCAGTATTTT. The encoded protein is CASSEEASGGGRTDTQYF.

The rearrangement uses TRBV6-5 and TRBJ1-2; TRBD1 matches 8 bases. CDR1 MNHEY and CDR2 SVGAGI come from the germline V gene. The CDR3 extends over 14 amino acids. The V segment lost 3 bases and the J segment 3 bases; nucleotides outside the gene matches: 3. DNA for the CDR3: TGTGCCAGCAGTTATCAACAGGGGGACTATGGCTACACCTTC. Amino acids: CASSYQQGDYGYTF.

A note on this clone: The same CDR3 can be traced to other DNA sequences in this sample. The chain employs TRBV11-2 and TRBJ1-1; no firm D call. Trimming shortened V by 1 base and J by 5 bases, and 8 bases separated the two germline ends. CDR1 is SGHAT and CDR2 is FQNNGV in the germline V gene. CDR3 length equals 13 residues. The CDR3 sequence: CASSLGGWTEAFF. CDR3 bases: TGTGCCAGCAGCTTAGGCGGGTGGACTGAAGCTTTCTTT.

V usage is TRBV15 and J usage is TRBJ2-7, with TRBD1 matching 9 bases. The CDR3 runs to 16 residues. CDR1 is LNHNV, CDR2 YYDKDF, per germline (reference sequence). The V gene end was trimmed by 3 bases and the J gene end by 3 bases; junction bases not matched to a gene: 9. DNA of the CDR3: TGTGCCACCAGCAGTTACGGGACAGGGCTTTTCTACGAGCAGTACGTC. Translating gives CATSSYGTGLFYEQYV.